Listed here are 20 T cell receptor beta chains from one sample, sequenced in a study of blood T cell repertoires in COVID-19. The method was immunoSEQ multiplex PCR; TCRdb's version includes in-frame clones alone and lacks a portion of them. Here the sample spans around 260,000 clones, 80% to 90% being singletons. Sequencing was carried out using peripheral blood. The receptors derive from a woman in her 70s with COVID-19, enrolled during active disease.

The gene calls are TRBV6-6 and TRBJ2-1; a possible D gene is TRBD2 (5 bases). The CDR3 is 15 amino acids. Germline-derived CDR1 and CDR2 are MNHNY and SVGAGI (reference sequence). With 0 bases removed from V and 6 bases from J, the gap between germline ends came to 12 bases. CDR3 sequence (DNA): TGTGCCAGCAGTTACTCACCATCGGCGGGCAATGAGCAGTTCTTC. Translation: CASSYSPSAGNEQFF.

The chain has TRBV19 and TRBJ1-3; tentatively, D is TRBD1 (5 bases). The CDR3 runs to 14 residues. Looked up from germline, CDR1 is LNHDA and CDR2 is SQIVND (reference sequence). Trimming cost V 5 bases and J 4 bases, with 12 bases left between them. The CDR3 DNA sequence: TGTGCCAGTAGTCGCTCAGGGAACGGAAACACCATATATTTT. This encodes CASSRSGNGNTIYF.

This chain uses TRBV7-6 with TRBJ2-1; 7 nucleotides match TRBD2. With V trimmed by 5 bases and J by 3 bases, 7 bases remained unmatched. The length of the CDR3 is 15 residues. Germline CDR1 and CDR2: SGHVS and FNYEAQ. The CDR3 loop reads CASSRTSSLYNEQFF. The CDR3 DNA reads TGTGCCAGCAGCCGGACTAGTAGTCTCTACAATGAGCAGTTCTTC.

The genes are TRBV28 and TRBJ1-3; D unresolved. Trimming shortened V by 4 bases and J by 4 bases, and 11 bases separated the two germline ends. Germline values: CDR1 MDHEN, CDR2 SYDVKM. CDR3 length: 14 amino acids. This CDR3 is CASSYPSGGNTIYF. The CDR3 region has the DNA TGTGCCAGCAGTTATCCGTCAGGAGGAAACACCATATATTTT.

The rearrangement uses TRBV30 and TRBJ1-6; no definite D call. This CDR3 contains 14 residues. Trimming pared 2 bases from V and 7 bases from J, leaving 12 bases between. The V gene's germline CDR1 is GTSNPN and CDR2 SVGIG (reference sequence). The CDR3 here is CAWSQSPRNSPLHF. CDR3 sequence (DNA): TGTGCCTGGAGTCAATCGCCGAGAAATTCACCCCTCCACTTT.

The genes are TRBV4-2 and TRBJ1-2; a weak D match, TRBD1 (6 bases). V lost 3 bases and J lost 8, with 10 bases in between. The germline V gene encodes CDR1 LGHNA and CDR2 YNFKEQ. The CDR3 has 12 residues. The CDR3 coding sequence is TGTGCCAGCAGCCAGGGGGCGCAGGGCTACACCTTC. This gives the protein CASSQGAQGYTF.

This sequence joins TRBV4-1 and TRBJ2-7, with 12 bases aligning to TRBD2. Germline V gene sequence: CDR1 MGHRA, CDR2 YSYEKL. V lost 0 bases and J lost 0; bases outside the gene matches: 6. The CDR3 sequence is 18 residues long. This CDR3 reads CASSQELAGGRYSYEQYF. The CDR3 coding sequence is TGCGCCAGCAGCCAAGAACTAGCGGGAGGTCGTTACTCCTACGAGCAGTACTTC.

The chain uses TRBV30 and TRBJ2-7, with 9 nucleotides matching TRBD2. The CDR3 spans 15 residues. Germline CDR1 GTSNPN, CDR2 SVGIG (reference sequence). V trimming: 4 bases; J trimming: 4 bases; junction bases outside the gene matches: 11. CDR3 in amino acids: CAWTLGSGSWYEQYF. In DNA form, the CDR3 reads TGTGCCTGGACTTTAGGTAGCGGGAGTTGGTACGAGCAGTACTTC.

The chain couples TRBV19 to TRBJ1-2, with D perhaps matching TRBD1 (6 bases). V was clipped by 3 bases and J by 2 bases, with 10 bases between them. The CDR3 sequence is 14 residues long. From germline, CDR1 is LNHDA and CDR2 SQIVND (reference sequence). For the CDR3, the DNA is TGTGCCAGTAGTATCCCTGGACAGAACTATGGCTACACCTTC. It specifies CASSIPGQNYGYTF.

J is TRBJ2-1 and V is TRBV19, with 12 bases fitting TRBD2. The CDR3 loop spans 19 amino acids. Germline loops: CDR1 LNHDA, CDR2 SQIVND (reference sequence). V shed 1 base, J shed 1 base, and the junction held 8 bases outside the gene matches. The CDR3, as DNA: TGTGCCAGTAGTATAGGACGACTAGCGGGAGTAGGGTCCTACAATGAGCAGTTCTTC. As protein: CASSIGRLAGVGSYNEQFF.

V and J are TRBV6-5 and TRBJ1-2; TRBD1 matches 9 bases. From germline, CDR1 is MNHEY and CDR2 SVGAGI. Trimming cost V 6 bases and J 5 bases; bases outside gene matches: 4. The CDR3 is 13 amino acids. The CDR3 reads CASRTGGRYGYTF. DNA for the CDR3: TGTGCCAGCAGGACAGGGGGAAGATATGGCTACACCTTC.

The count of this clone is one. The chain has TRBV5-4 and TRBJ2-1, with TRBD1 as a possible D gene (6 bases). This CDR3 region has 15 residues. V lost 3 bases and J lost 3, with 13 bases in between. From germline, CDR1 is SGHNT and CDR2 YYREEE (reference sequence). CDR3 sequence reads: CASSSDSSYYNEQFF. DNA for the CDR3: TGTGCCAGCAGCTCGGACAGCTCATACTACAATGAGCAGTTCTTC.

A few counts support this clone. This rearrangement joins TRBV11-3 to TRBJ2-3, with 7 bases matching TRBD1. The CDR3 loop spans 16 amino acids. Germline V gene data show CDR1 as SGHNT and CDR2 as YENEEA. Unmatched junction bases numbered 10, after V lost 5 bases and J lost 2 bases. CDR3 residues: CASSLGRDSYTDTQYF. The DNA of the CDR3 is TGTGCCAGCAGCCTAGGTCGGGACAGTTACACAGATACGCAGTATTTT.

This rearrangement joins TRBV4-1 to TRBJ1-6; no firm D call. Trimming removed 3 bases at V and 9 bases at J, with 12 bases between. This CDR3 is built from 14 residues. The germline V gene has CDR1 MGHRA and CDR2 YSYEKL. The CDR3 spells CASSHASGGSPLHF. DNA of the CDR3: TGCGCCAGCAGCCATGCCAGTGGAGGTTCACCCCTCCACTTT.

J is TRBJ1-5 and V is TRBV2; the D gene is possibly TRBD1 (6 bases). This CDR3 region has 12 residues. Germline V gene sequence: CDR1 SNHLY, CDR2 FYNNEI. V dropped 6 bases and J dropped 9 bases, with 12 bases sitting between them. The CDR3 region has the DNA TGTGCCAGCAGCAGTGACAGGCGGCCCCAGCATTTT. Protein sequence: CASSSDRRPQHF.

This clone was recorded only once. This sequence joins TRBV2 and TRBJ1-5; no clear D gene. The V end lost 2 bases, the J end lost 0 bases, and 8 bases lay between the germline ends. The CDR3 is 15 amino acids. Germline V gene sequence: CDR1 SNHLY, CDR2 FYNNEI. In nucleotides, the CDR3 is TGTGCCAGCAGTGAACGGGTGCATAGCAATCAGCCCCAGCATTTT. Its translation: CASSERVHSNQPQHF.

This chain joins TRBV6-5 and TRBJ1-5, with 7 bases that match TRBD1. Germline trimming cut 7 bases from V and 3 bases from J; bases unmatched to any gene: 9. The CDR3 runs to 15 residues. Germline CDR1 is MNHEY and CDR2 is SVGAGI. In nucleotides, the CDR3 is TGTGCCAGCACCATAAGGACAGGAAACAATCAGCCCCAGCATTTT. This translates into CASTIRTGNNQPQHF.

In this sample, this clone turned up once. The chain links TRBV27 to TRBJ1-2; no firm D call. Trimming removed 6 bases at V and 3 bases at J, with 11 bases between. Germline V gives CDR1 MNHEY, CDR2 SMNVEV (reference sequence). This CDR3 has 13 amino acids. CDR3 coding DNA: TGTGCCAGCAGAAAGGGAGTGGACTATGGCTACACCTTC. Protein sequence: CASRKGVDYGYTF.

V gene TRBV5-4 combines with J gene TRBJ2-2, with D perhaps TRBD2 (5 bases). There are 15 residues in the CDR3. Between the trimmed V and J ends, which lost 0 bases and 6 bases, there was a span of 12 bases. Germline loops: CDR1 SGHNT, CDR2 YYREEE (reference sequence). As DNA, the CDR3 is TGTGCCAGCAGCTTGGATCGGGGTGGGGCCGGGGAGCTGTTTTTT. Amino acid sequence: CASSLDRGGAGELFF. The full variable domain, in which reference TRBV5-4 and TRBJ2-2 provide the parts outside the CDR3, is ETGVTQSPTHLIKTRGQQVTLRCSSQSGHNTVSWYQQALGQGPQFIFQYYREEENGRGNFPPRFSGLQFPNYSSELNVNALELDDSALYLCASSLDRGGAGELFFGEGSRLTVL.

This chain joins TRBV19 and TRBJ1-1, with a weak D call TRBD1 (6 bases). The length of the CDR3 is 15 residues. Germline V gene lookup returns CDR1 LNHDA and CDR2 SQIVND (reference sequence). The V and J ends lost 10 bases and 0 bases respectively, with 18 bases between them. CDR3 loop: CATDPRGHMNTEAFF. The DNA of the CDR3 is TGTGCCACCGACCCCAGGGGACACATGAACACTGAAGCTTTCTTT.